The source of this TCR beta chain is a study of blood T cell repertoires in COVID-19. In this sample, this clone turned up a few times. Produced via immunoSEQ multiplex PCR; TCRdb's table is partial and in-frame only. The table has 430,000 or so clones, roughly 84% seen once. Participants classified as exposed had met a COVID-19 case within 2 weeks before study entry. The sequenced sample was PBMCs or T cells enriched from blood (not recorded which). This receptor was taken from a woman younger than 30 who had been exposed to COVID-19.

CDR3 region: CASSLPQGQGGYTF. The CDR3 DNA is TGTGCCAGCAGTTTACCACAGGGGCAAGGGGGCTACACCTTC. The chain links TRBV28 to TRBJ1-2; the match to TRBD1 covers 7 bases. V was pared by 2 bases and J by 8 bases, with 8 bases of the junction left unmatched. Germline V CDR1 and CDR2: MDHEN, SYDVKM. The CDR3 is 14 amino acids.